Each of the 22 T cell receptor beta chains below was sequenced from the same sample in a study of low-dose radiotherapy and immunotherapy resistance in tumors. The sample's time point: after trial treatment. Documented treatment: LDRT plus nivolumab, ipilimumab, low-dose cyclophosphamide and aspirin (RACIN trial). First-strand cDNA relied on TRAV- and TRBV-specific primers spanning alpha and beta chains. Both a constant-region primer and a V-primer adapter served to amplify TCRs across about 20 PCR cycles. TCRdb reprocessed the reads with MiXCR, giving one entry per CDR3 protein. The sample shows about 97,000 distinct CDR3 sequences, 20% of them seen only once. The input for sequencing was PBMCs, taken after low-dose radiotherapy plus immunotherapy. The receptors were sampled from a male donor with prostate cancer.

Many counts were recorded for this clonotype. The chain uses TRBV11-2 and TRBJ2-7, with 10 bases aligning to TRBD2. The CDR3 spans 13 residues. Per germline, CDR1 SGHAT and CDR2 FQNNGV. Trimming removed 7 bases from V and 3 bases from J; junction bases left unmatched: 3. The CDR3 DNA follows: TGTGCCAGCACCTGGACTAGCGGCTACGAGCAGTACTTC. It specifies CASTWTSGYEQYF.

This clonotype occurred many times. This rearrangement joins TRBV3-1 to TRBJ1-4; TRBD1 is a possible D gene (5 bases). CDR3 size: 15 residues. V shed 1 base and J shed 4 bases, with 10 bases lying between them. CDR1 and CDR2 (germline): LGHDT, YNNKEL (reference sequence). Written as DNA, the CDR3 is TGTGCCAGCAGCCAAGGCCGGGGGTTTAATGAAAAACTGTTTTTT. It yields the protein CASSQGRGFNEKLFF. The whole variable domain, filled in from reference TRBV3-1 and TRBJ1-4, reads DTAVSQTPKYLVTQMGNDKSIKCEQNLGHDTMYWYKQDSKKFLKIMFSYNNKELIINETVPNRFSPKSPDKAHLNLHINSLELGDSAVYFCASSQGRGFNEKLFFGSGTQLSVL.

The table lists this clonotype with many counts. The chain links TRBV2 to TRBJ2-7, with D perhaps assigned TRBD1 or TRBD2 (5 bases each). This CDR3 is built from 13 residues. Germline CDR1 and CDR2: SNHLY and FYNNEI. The germline V and J ends were trimmed by 6 bases and 3 bases, with 12 bases remaining between them. CDR3 in DNA: TGTGCCAGCAGCGGACGGGGCAGCTACGAGCAGTACTTC. It is translated as CASSGRGSYEQYF.

This clonotype was observed a few times. This sequence joins TRBV19 and TRBJ2-2, with D perhaps matching TRBD1 or TRBD2 (5 bases each). CDR1 is LNHDA and CDR2 is SQIVND in the germline V gene (reference sequence). Trimming pared 8 bases from V and 4 bases from J, leaving 17 bases between. The CDR3 consists of 15 residues. CDR3 residues: CASRPGPPRTGELFF. As DNA, the CDR3 is TGTGCCAGTCGCCCGGGACCGCCCCGCACCGGGGAGCTGTTTTTT.

The table lists this clonotype with many counts. The gene calls are TRBV24-1 and TRBJ2-1; D remains unclear. Germline CDR1 KGHDR, CDR2 SFDVKD. The V end lost 2 bases, the J end lost 0 bases, and 10 bases lay between the germline ends. The CDR3 contains 16 residues. The CDR3 loop is CATSDSEVSSYNEQFF. CDR3 sequence (DNA): TGTGCCACCAGTGATTCCGAGGTTAGCTCCTACAATGAGCAGTTCTTC.

This clonotype was counted at least ten times. The chain uses TRBV29-1 and TRBJ1-5; D gene ambiguous. CDR1 is SQVTM, CDR2 ANQGSEA, per germline. The V end lost 4 bases, the J end lost 0 bases, and 4 bases lay between the germline ends. The length of the CDR3 is 12 residues. CDR3 nucleotide sequence: TGCAGCGTTGCCGATAGCAATCAGCCCCAGCATTTT. Its translation: CSVADSNQPQHF.

This clonotype was observed many times. The chain has TRBV2 and TRBJ2-3; TRBD1 is a possible D gene (5 bases). Germline V gives CDR1 SNHLY, CDR2 FYNNEI. Trimming took 3 bases from V and 5 from J, leaving 12 bases between them. The CDR3 extends over 14 amino acids. CDR3 in amino acids: CASSDSLRVDTQYF. DNA of the CDR3: TGTGCCAGCAGTGACTCCCTCAGGGTAGATACGCAGTATTTT.

This clonotype was observed at least ten times. The V and J genes are TRBV5-6 and TRBJ1-1; D unclear. V was trimmed by 1 base and J by 1 base, leaving 5 bases between them. This CDR3 contains 13 residues. Per the germline V gene, CDR1 is SGHDT and CDR2 is YYEEEE. The CDR3 bases are TGTGCCAGCAGCTTGCAAGCGAACACTGAAGCTTTCTTT. Protein: CASSLQANTEAFF. Based on the CDR3 plus reference TRBV5-6 and TRBJ1-1, the full variable domain is DAGVTQSPTHLIKTRGQQVTLRCSPKSGHDTVSWYQQALGQGPQFIFQYYEEEERQRGNFPDRFSGHQFPNYSSELNVNALLLGDSALYLCASSLQANTEAFFGQGTRLTVV.

This clonotype appeared a few times. V and J are TRBV20-1 and TRBJ1-1; the D gene is possibly TRBD1 (5 bases). V shed 6 bases and J shed 0 bases, with 11 bases lying between them. This CDR3 contains 13 residues. Looked up from germline, CDR1 is DFQATT and CDR2 is SNEGSKA (reference sequence). CDR3 DNA: TGCAGTGCGCGGACACCCATGAACACTGAAGCTTTCTTT. Residues: CSARTPMNTEAFF.

Concerning this clonotype: A much larger clonotype is one base distant, so this may be a read error. This rearrangement joins TRBV20-1 to TRBJ2-7, with TRBD1 matching over 10 bases. The CDR3 runs to 14 residues. Per the germline V gene, CDR1 is DFQATT and CDR2 is SNEGSKA (reference sequence). V gave up 3 bases and J gave up 7 bases; unmatched junction bases: 9. CDR3 sequence: CSARSGQGNNEQYF. In nucleotides, the CDR3 is TGCAGTGCTAGGTCGGGACAGGGGAACAATGAGCAGTACTTC.

This clonotype was detected ten times or more. V gene TRBV19 combines with J gene TRBJ2-7; TRBD1 or TRBD2 may be the D gene (6 bases each). V gave up 5 bases and J gave up 1 base, with 18 bases separating them. This CDR3 contains 16 residues. Per the germline V gene, CDR1 is LNHDA and CDR2 is SQIVND (reference sequence). The CDR3 DNA sequence: TGTGCCAGTAGTGCCCCTTTGGGGGGCAATTCCTACGAGCAGTACTTC. Amino acids: CASSAPLGGNSYEQYF.

This chain joins TRBV12-3 or TRBV12-4 and TRBJ2-7; 7 nucleotides agree with TRBD2. The V segment lost 5 bases and the J segment 5 bases; nucleotides outside the gene matches: 9. This CDR3 spans 14 amino acids. The CDR3 is CASSPGGTSHEQYF. The CDR3 DNA follows: TGTGCCAGCAGTCCCGGGGGGACCAGCCACGAGCAGTACTTC.

This clonotype has at least ten counts. The chain employs TRBV11-2 and TRBJ2-5, with 13 bases aligning to TRBD2. The CDR3 is 16 residues long. Germline V CDR1 and CDR2: SGHAT, FQNNGV. The J segment lost 5 bases and the V segment lost 3 bases, leaving 6 bases of the junction unmatched. The CDR3 DNA follows: TGTGCCAGCAGCTTGGGGACTAGCGGGGATGCGGAGACCCAGTACTTC. This sequence encodes CASSLGTSGDAETQYF.

This clonotype has at least ten counts. This chain connects TRBV3-1 to TRBJ2-3; TRBD2 matches 13 bases. Germline V CDR1 and CDR2: LGHDT, YNNKEL (reference sequence). V gave up 3 bases and J gave up 5 bases; unmatched junction bases: 5. The CDR3 is made up of 16 amino acids. This chain's CDR3 is CASSHRGLAGIDTQYF. The CDR3 bases are TGTGCCAGCAGCCACAGGGGACTAGCGGGAATAGATACGCAGTATTTT.

This clonotype was found a few times. This rearrangement joins TRBV5-6 to TRBJ1-5; no definite D call. V was clipped by 0 bases and J by 3 bases, with 13 bases between them. This CDR3 comprises 16 residues. Germline-derived CDR1 and CDR2 are SGHDT and YYEEEE. The CDR3 DNA reads TGTGCCAGCAGCTTGGGAGTGGCCTATAACAATCAGCCCCAGCATTTT. It specifies CASSLGVAYNNQPQHF.

V is TRBV29-1 and J is TRBJ2-5, with 12 bases aligning to TRBD2. V dropped 3 bases and J dropped 2; count of bases not matched to a gene: 1. The CDR3 extends over 14 amino acids. CDR1 SQVTM and CDR2 ANQGSEA come from the germline V gene. The CDR3 bases are TGCAGCGTTGACCTAGCGGGGGGGCAAGAGACCCAGTACTTC. Amino acids: CSVDLAGGQETQYF.

In this sample, this clonotype turned up many times. The gene calls are TRBV6-1 and TRBJ2-7, with 8 bases that match TRBD1. Trimming cost V 2 bases and J 3 bases; bases outside gene matches: 6. CDR3 size: 15 residues. Germline V gives CDR1 MNHNS, CDR2 SASEGT. In nucleotides, the CDR3 is TGTGCCAGCAGTGAACGACAGGGGAGTGTCTACGAGCAGTACTTC. This translates into CASSERQGSVYEQYF.

This clonotype was observed a handful of times. A far bigger clonotype differs at one base, so this is likely a read error. The gene calls are TRBV5-4 and TRBJ2-7; D is perhaps TRBD1 (5 bases). V was pared by 3 bases and J by 7 bases, with 14 bases between. Per germline, CDR1 SGHNT and CDR2 YYREEE (reference sequence). This CDR3 comprises 13 residues. The CDR3 loop is CASSSGWGNEQYF. The CDR3, as DNA: TGTGCCAGCAGCTCGGGTTGGGGCAATGAGCAGTACTTC.

This clonotype was seen once. Germline and junction disagree at one end, which may indicate a read error. The chain couples TRBV28 to TRBJ2-1; D may be TRBD1 (6 bases). This CDR3 contains 13 residues. Germline V CDR1 and CDR2: MDHEN, SYDVKM. In nucleotides, the CDR3 is TGTGCCAGCAGGGCCACCGCAGGGGCCTCCTCGGTCTTC. Translating gives CASRATAGASSVF. The variable domain in full, with the rest retrieved from reference TRBV28 and TRBJ2-1, is DVKVTQSSRYLVKRTGEKVFLECVQDMDHENMFWYRQDPGLGLRLIYFSYDVKMKEKGDIPEGYSVSREKKERFSLILESASTNQTSMYLCASRATAGASSVFGPGTRLTVL.

This sequence joins TRBV9 and TRBJ2-2, with 10 nucleotides matching TRBD1. Germline lookup yields CDR1 SGDLS and CDR2 YYNGEE. This CDR3 comprises 15 residues. V lost 3 bases and J lost 5; bases outside the gene matches: 4. The CDR3 nucleotides are TGTGCCAGCAGCGGGGGACAGGGGAGAACCGGGGAGCTGTTTTTT. It encodes CASSGGQGRTGELFF.

CDR3 amino acids: CASSPTAGAQGTYEQYF. The CDR3 region has the DNA TGCGCCAGCAGCCCGACGGCAGGGGCGCAGGGAACCTACGAGCAGTACTTC. The chain employs TRBV5-1 and TRBJ2-7; maybe TRBD1 (6 bases). Germline assignment: CDR1 SGHRS and CDR2 YFSETQ. The V end was cut by 4 bases, the J end by 2 bases, with 22 bases between. CDR3 length: 17 amino acids.

This clonotype was seen at least ten times. J is TRBJ2-3 and V is TRBV20-1, with a tentative D call TRBD2 (7 bases). This CDR3 is 11 amino acids long. V was trimmed by 5 bases and J by 11 bases, leaving 14 bases between them. CDR1 DFQATT and CDR2 SNEGSKA come from the germline V gene (reference sequence). CDR3 in amino acids: CSAGGGQGQYF. The CDR3 DNA reads TGCAGTGCTGGGGGGGGGCAAGGGCAGTATTTT.